The present entry profiles one TCR beta chain with its context. Antigen: not known. This entry belongs to a study of CD8+ T cells in alopecia areata. Separation by sorting yielded CD4+ and CD8+ T cells from PBMCs. Sequencing relied on a cDNA template that was reverse transcribed from extracted RNA. Profiled with immunoSEQ multiplex PCR; TCRdb holds only in-frame clones, not every one. This sample has roughly 180,000 clones, with roughly 60% found just once. Whole-study findings and limits: Higher clonality and more expanded CD8+ clones appeared in lesional than normal scalp.

The CDR3 is made up of 13 amino acids. CDR1 and CDR2 from the germline V gene are SQVTM and ANQGSEA. V trimming: 6 bases; J trimming: 5 bases; junction bases outside the gene matches: 5. The material sequenced was CD4+ T cells sorted from blood, taken at week 0. The origin of this receptor is a human donor with alopecia areata. The chain links TRBV29-1 to TRBJ2-5, with 11 positions matching TRBD1. In nucleotides, the CDR3 is TGCAGCGTAGGACAGGGGGCATGGGAGACCCAGTACTTC. Its protein product is CSVGQGAWETQYF.